Listed here is a single T cell receptor (beta chain). Reverse transcription of roughly 0.45 to 1 ug RNA was performed with random hexamers. Amplification of TCR beta CDR3 used immunoSEQ multiplex PCR across 54 Vbeta and 13 Jbeta. TCRdb re-called the immunoSEQ multiplex PCR reads with MiXCR, one entry per CDR3 protein. The table has more than 200,000 distinct CDR3 sequences, roughly nine tenths seen once; the top ten hold around 0.15%. Sequencing of TCR beta was undertaken in CD8+ and CD4+ T cells derived from blood. Patients with stable or active relapsing-remitting disease, all of them treatment-naive, made up the multiple sclerosis controls. TEMRA cells were FACS-enriched, with CD8+ and CD4+ T cells isolated negatively. The data derive from a study of CD8 T cells in Susac syndrome. Losses at the gene ends were 2 bases for V and 4 bases for J; bases not matched to a gene: 12. Germline V lookup: CDR1 MNHEY, CDR2 SVGAGI. The CDR3 contains 17 residues.

The TCR was taken from a human donor with multiple sclerosis. The rearrangement links TRBV6-5 to TRBJ2-7; 9 bases agree with TRBD1. The material sequenced was CD8+ T cells from PBMCs. CDR3 loop: CASSYLTDRGTPYEQYF. The DNA for the CDR3 is TGTGCCAGCAGTTACCTCACCGACAGGGGGACTCCGTACGAGCAGTACTTC.